One and the same sample provided the 25 T cell receptor beta chains below, sequenced in a study of blood T cell repertoires in COVID-19. Produced via immunoSEQ multiplex PCR; TCRdb's table is partial and in-frame only. The table records around 110,000 clones, around four fifths of them present only once. Sequences were obtained from peripheral blood. All receptors derive from a man under 40 with acute or convalescent COVID-19.

This chain connects TRBV10-1 to TRBJ1-2; D is unclear. Per germline, CDR1 WNHNN and CDR2 SYGVQD (reference sequence). The CDR3 totals 10 residues. V was pared by 8 bases and J by 4 bases, with 5 bases between. CDR3 protein: CASVLYGYTF. The CDR3 bases are TGCGCCAGCGTCCTCTATGGCTACACCTTC.

This chain uses TRBV14 with TRBJ2-7; the match to TRBD1 covers 9 bases. The V gene's germline CDR1 is SGHDN and CDR2 FVKESK. The ends lost 4 bases at V and 4 bases at J; junction bases unmatched: 5. There are 14 residues in the CDR3. The CDR3 DNA is TGTGCCAGCAGCCCCTTTGGACAGGGGTACGAGCAGTACGTC. It codes for CASSPFGQGYEQYV.

The rearrangement uses TRBV3-1 (or the pseudogene TRBV3-2) and TRBJ2-1; 9 nucleotides match TRBD2. Germline-derived CDR1 and CDR2 are LGHDT and YNNKEL (reference sequence). The V segment lost 4 bases and the J segment 5 bases; nucleotides outside the gene matches: 3. CDR3 length: 14 residues. The CDR3 is CASSLGLANNEQFF. The CDR3 DNA reads TGTGCCAGCAGCCTGGGACTAGCAAACAATGAGCAGTTCTTC.

This clone has more than one count but fewer than ten. The chain has TRBV11-2 and TRBJ1-2; TRBD1 aligns across 11 bases. The length of the CDR3 is 18 residues. CDR1 and CDR2 (germline): SGHAT, FQNNGV. Trimming removed 5 bases from V and 2 bases from J; junction bases left unmatched: 13. In nucleotides, the CDR3 is TGTGCCAGCAGCCCCCCACCGTGGGACAGGGGGAAGAACTATGGCTACACCTTC. Amino acids: CASSPPPWDRGKNYGYTF. Together with reference TRBV11-2 and TRBJ1-2, the CDR3 gives the full variable domain: EAGVAQSPRYKIIEKRQSVAFWCNPISGHATLYWYQQILGQGPKLLIQFQNNGVVDDSQLPKDRFSAERLKGVDSTLKIQPAKLEDSAVYLCASSPPPWDRGKNYGYTFGSGTRLTVV.

The rearrangement links TRBV11-2 to TRBJ2-7; 8 bases agree with TRBD1. The CDR3 loop spans 14 amino acids. Trimming cost V 2 bases and J 5 bases; bases outside gene matches: 5. Germline V gene lookup returns CDR1 SGHAT and CDR2 FQNNGV. The DNA of the CDR3 is TGTGCCAGCAGCTTAAGGACAGGGAGCCACGAGCAGTACTTC. Its translation: CASSLRTGSHEQYF.

This clone was seen only once. The chain joins TRBV3-1 (or the pseudogene TRBV3-2) to TRBJ2-1; 8 positions match TRBD2. Germline lookup yields CDR1 LGHDT and CDR2 YNNKEL (reference sequence). V gave up 2 bases and J gave up 8 bases; unmatched junction bases: 11. The CDR3 loop spans 16 amino acids. CDR3 residues: CASSQFFREGRDEQFF. CDR3 nucleotide sequence: TGTGCCAGCAGCCAATTTTTCCGGGAGGGGAGGGATGAGCAGTTCTTC.

V is TRBV10-3 and J is TRBJ1-1; D not certain. The CDR3 consists of 16 residues. Germline V lookup: CDR1 ENHRY, CDR2 SYGVKD. The germline V and J ends were trimmed by 0 bases and 1 base, with 12 bases remaining between them. The CDR3 sequence: CAISESNLSRNTEAFF. The CDR3 region has the DNA TGTGCCATCAGTGAGTCGAATCTATCCCGGAACACTGAAGCTTTCTTT.

The chain recombines TRBV5-1 with TRBJ2-2, with D possibly matching TRBD1 (6 bases). The V end lost 3 bases, the J end lost 4 bases, and 16 bases lay between the germline ends. The V gene's germline CDR1 is SGHRS and CDR2 YFSETQ. The CDR3 totals 16 residues. CDR3 amino acids: CASSSLRDKSTGELFF. The CDR3 region has the DNA TGCGCCAGCAGCTCACTCCGGGACAAAAGCACCGGGGAGCTGTTTTTT.

The chain recombines TRBV12-3 or TRBV12-4 with TRBJ2-1; D uncertain. The CDR3 is 12 residues long. Trimming cost V 3 bases and J 6 bases, with 6 bases left between them. The CDR3 bases are TGTGCCAGCAGTTTCCAGGTCAATGAGCAGTTCTTC. Its translation: CASSFQVNEQFF.

The chain combines TRBV4-3 with TRBJ2-2; weak D call: TRBD2 (5 bases). V dropped 1 base and J dropped 0 bases, with 6 bases sitting between them. The CDR3 is 15 residues long. The germline CDR1 and CDR2 sequences are LGHNA and YSLEER. The DNA of the CDR3 is TGCGCCAGCAGCCAAGGGGAGACGAACACCGGGGAGCTGTTTTTT. This translates into CASSQGETNTGELFF.

J is TRBJ2-7 and V is TRBV5-6; D is unresolved. Germline values: CDR1 SGHDT, CDR2 YYEEEE. Trimming took off 2 bases at V and 0 bases at J, with 6 bases between the two ends. The CDR3 consists of 13 residues. The CDR3 protein is CASSFVSSYEQYF. The CDR3 nucleotides are TGTGCCAGCAGCTTCGTCAGCTCCTACGAGCAGTACTTC.

The V and J genes are TRBV24-1 and TRBJ2-3; 7 nucleotides match TRBD2. Trimming cost V 9 bases and J 3 bases; bases outside gene matches: 14. CDR1 KGHDR and CDR2 SFDVKD come from the germline V gene. The CDR3 is 16 residues long. This CDR3 reads CATPPGKVRGTDTQYF. The CDR3 DNA reads as TGTGCCACCCCCCCGGGGAAAGTGCGGGGGACAGATACGCAGTATTTT.

This chain connects TRBV25-1 to TRBJ2-7; D ambiguous. The CDR3 runs to 11 residues. Germline CDR1 and CDR2: MGHDK and SYGVNS. Between the trimmed V and J ends, which lost 4 bases and 4 bases, there was a span of 5 bases. CDR3 in amino acids: CASSGGYEQYV. CDR3 coding DNA: TGTGCCAGCAGTGGCGGATACGAGCAGTACGTC.

CDR3 in amino acids: CASSVGPGTGLYGYTF. The CDR3 nucleotides are TGTGCCAGCAGCGTCGGACCCGGGACAGGGCTCTATGGCTACACCTTC. The chain combines TRBV9 with TRBJ1-2; TRBD1 matches at 9 bases. Germline V lookup: CDR1 SGDLS, CDR2 YYNGEE. V was pared by 2 bases and J by 4 bases, with 9 bases of the junction left unmatched. The CDR3 consists of 16 residues.

This clone has only a few counts. The chain couples TRBV14 to TRBJ2-3, with unresolved D. Germline-derived CDR1 and CDR2 are SGHDN and FVKESK. Trimming cost V 4 bases and J 6 bases, with 11 bases left between them. The CDR3 spans 13 residues. CDR3: CASSPRPGDTQYF. In nucleotides, the CDR3 is TGTGCCAGCAGCCCACGCCCCGGGGATACGCAGTATTTT.

This clone was seen a handful of times. The V and J genes are TRBV7-6 and TRBJ2-3; 10 bases map to TRBD2. Germline CDR1 SGHVS, CDR2 FNYEAQ. This CDR3 is 16 amino acids long. V lost 1 base to trimming and J lost 4 bases; unmatched junction nucleotides: 5. Here the CDR3 DNA reads TGTGCCAGCAGCTTAGGAGCGGGAGGGCCGGCAGATACGCAGTATTTT. Its protein is CASSLGAGGPADTQYF.

The chain links TRBV3-1 (or the pseudogene TRBV3-2) to TRBJ1-2; 7 positions agree with TRBD1. This CDR3 has 16 residues. J gave up 4 bases and V 3 bases, and 11 bases lay outside the gene matches. Looked up from germline, CDR1 is LGHDT and CDR2 is YNNKEL (reference sequence). In nucleotides, the CDR3 is TGTGCCAGCAGCCAGACCCAGGGGGTCGGGGCCTATGGCTACACCTTC. This codes for CASSQTQGVGAYGYTF.

The CDR3 coding sequence is TGTGCCAGCAGTTATCGATTGAGCTCTGGAAACACCATATATTTT. The encoded protein is CASSYRLSSGNTIYF. The chain is built from TRBV6-5 and TRBJ1-3; unclear D gene. From germline, CDR1 is MNHEY and CDR2 SVGAGI. V was pared by 3 bases and J by 0 bases, with 9 bases between. The CDR3 extends over 15 amino acids.

This clone turned up a few times. This rearrangement joins TRBV10-2 to TRBJ1-5; D uncertain. Trimming removed 0 bases from V and 6 bases from J, with 9 bases in between. Germline lookup yields CDR1 WSHSY and CDR2 SAAADI. This CDR3 is built from 14 residues. CDR3 residues: CASSESGAGQPQHF. The DNA for the CDR3 is TGCGCCAGCAGTGAGTCGGGTGCGGGTCAGCCCCAGCATTTT.

The rearrangement joins TRBV19 to TRBJ2-7; TRBD1 agrees at 7 bases. Trimming cost V 1 base and J 2 bases; bases outside gene matches: 8. Per the germline V gene, CDR1 is LNHDA and CDR2 is SQIVND (reference sequence). The CDR3 covers 16 residues. Here the CDR3 reads CASSIVPGQSAYEQYF. For the CDR3, the DNA is TGTGCCAGTAGTATAGTTCCGGGACAGTCAGCCTACGAGCAGTACTTC.

V usage is TRBV7-2 and J usage is TRBJ2-7; unclear D gene. Trimming left V 3 bases short and J 4 bases short, with 10 bases between. The V gene's germline CDR1 is SGHTA and CDR2 FQGNSA. The CDR3 has 13 amino acids. CDR3 coding DNA: TGTGCCAGCAGCTTTGGGCAGAATTACGAGCAGTACTTC. Translating it yields CASSFGQNYEQYF.

J is TRBJ2-4 and V is TRBV2, with unresolved D. The CDR3 consists of 12 residues. Trimming took 4 bases from V and 5 from J, leaving 6 bases between them. The germline V gene has CDR1 SNHLY and CDR2 FYNNEI. DNA for the CDR3: TGTGCCAGCAGTGCTTCTCAAAACATTCAGTACTTC. Translation: CASSASQNIQYF.

V is TRBV19 and J is TRBJ2-3; D is undetermined. Germline values: CDR1 LNHDA, CDR2 SQIVND (reference sequence). The V and J ends lost 5 bases and 5 bases respectively, with 8 bases between them. This CDR3 spans 12 amino acids. This chain's CDR3 is CASSEVGDTQYF. The CDR3 coding sequence is TGTGCCAGTAGTGAGGTAGGAGATACGCAGTATTTT.

This sequence joins TRBV3-1 (or the pseudogene TRBV3-2) and TRBJ2-7; 9 bases fit TRBD2. CDR3 length equals 16 residues. Per the germline V gene, CDR1 is LGHDT and CDR2 is YNNKEL (reference sequence). V was pared by 4 bases and J by 3 bases, with 10 bases of the junction left unmatched. The CDR3 coding sequence is TGTGCCAGCAGCCGAGGTATAGCGGGGGACTTCTACGAGCAGTACTTC. Translating it yields CASSRGIAGDFYEQYF.

The V and J genes are TRBV5-6 and TRBJ2-2; D perhaps matches TRBD2 (5 bases). This CDR3 spans 15 amino acids. The V end lost 2 bases, the J end lost 5 bases, and 13 bases lay between the germline ends. The germline V gene has CDR1 SGHDT and CDR2 YYEEEE. The CDR3 protein is CASSFRPTGTGELFF. CDR3 nucleotides: TGTGCCAGCAGCTTTCGCCCTACGGGGACCGGGGAGCTGTTTTTT. Complete variable domain (other parts from reference TRBV5-6 and TRBJ2-2): DAGVTQSPTHLIKTRGQQVTLRCSPKSGHDTVSWYQQALGQGPQFIFQYYEEEERQRGNFPDRFSGHQFPNYSSELNVNALLLGDSALYLCASSFRPTGTGELFFGEGSRLTVL.